A selection of T cell receptor beta chains follows, all from one sample in a study of shared clonotypes between healthy human individuals. The table came from immunoSEQ multiplex PCR; TCRdb's copy has only in-frame clones and leaves some out. Of about 600,000 clones in the sample, almost 97% were seen once. Sequencing was done on a sample of naive CD4+ T cells sorted from blood. All receptors come from a woman in her twenties or thirties in good health. The conserved cysteine and the conserved F or W are not part of the CDR3 here.

TRBV28	ASSSPQGGGTEAF
TRBV6-5	ASSREGSSYNEQF
TRBV6-9	ASRFSGTGHSNQPQH
TRBV6-4	ASSPGTGQLVYGYT
TRBV29-1	SVEKESDTQY
TRBV11-2	ASSSTRGGEPNYGYT
TRBV5-1	ASSYGLTSGTGDPETQY
TRBV19	ASSLQDPRLHGYT
TRBV5-1	ASTGQGAGGYT
TRBV5-5	ASSLAISDVYEQY
TRBV4-2	ASSHRRQGNMNTEAF
TRBV7-3	ASSLVGTGNTGELF
TRBV2	ASVGTSGRSQY
TRBV27	ASRRTSGEYNEQF
TRBV19	ASSLSTGTGSSPLH
TRBV5-4	ASSLSAGDPLYEQY
TRBV10-3	AISESGQSSYEQY
TRBV5-5	ASSPYTSNQPQH
TRBV10-2	ASSEPHRGNQPQH
TRBV28	ASSLGQGSYGYT
TRBV5-1	ASSARGPPGANVLT
TRBV5-8	ASSLVAGTIYSNQPQH
TRBV5-1	ASSFGTRDEKLF
TRBV5-6	ASSLTGPFSGNTIY
TRBV6-5	ASSGVSDPGELF
TRBV6-4	ASSRDSLNTGELF
TRBV28	ASSLTGTGRSGYT
TRBV11-1	ASSEAGAGGYEQY